Each of the 20 T cell receptor beta chains below was sequenced from the same sample in a study of STAT5B mutations in CD4+ large granular lymphocyte leukemia (dated by TCRdb to between 2020 and 2023). Library construction relied on the immunoSEQ multiplex PCR assay. TCRdb obtained this table from immuneACCESS and retained in-frame rearrangements with V and J assigned. These tables miss some clones; where compared with another copy, unresolved V genes account for less than half of the shortfall, and the remainder is unexplained. The table for this sample lists approximately 36,000 clones; around 80% of them were counted only once. The ten largest clones represent 0.55% of the sample. The sequencing input was CD4+ T cells from blood buffy coats. The receptors were gathered from a human donor in good health.

The chain has TRBV18 and TRBJ2-1; D unclear. V dropped 5 bases and J dropped 9 bases, with 14 bases sitting between them. CDR1 and CDR2 (germline): KGHSH, LQKENI. There are 13 residues in the CDR3. The DNA for the CDR3 is TGTGCCAGCTCAACCCAGGCGGAAGGTGAGCAGTTCTTC. It translates to CASSTQAEGEQFF.

The chain carries TRBV4-1 and TRBJ1-2; 7 bases are a match to TRBD1. The V and J ends lost 4 bases and 5 bases, in that order; junction bases with no gene match: 13. The CDR3 has 16 residues. CDR1 is MGHRA, CDR2 YSYEKL, per germline. The CDR3 sequence: CASSPLPGPGGYGYTF. CDR3 nucleotides: TGCGCCAGCAGCCCCCTTCCGGGACCAGGGGGATATGGCTACACCTTC.

The rearrangement links TRBV14 to TRBJ1-1; D is perhaps TRBD1 (6 bases). The CDR3 has 13 residues. V lost 5 bases and J 7 bases, leaving 14 bases between the germline ends. CDR1 and CDR2 from the germline V gene are SGHDN and FVKESK. The CDR3 region has the DNA TGTGCCAGCAGCGCGAACAGGGTTGGTGAAGCTTTCTTT. Translation gives CASSANRVGEAFF. Complete variable domain (other parts from reference TRBV14 and TRBJ1-1): EAGVTQFPSHSVIEKGQTVTLRCDPISGHDNLYWYRRVMGKEIKFLLHFVKESKQDESGMPNNRFLAERTGGTYSTLKVQPAELEDSGVYFCASSANRVGEAFFGQGTRLTVV.

This clone was picked up a small number of times. This chain links TRBV5-4 with TRBJ1-1; no definite D call. The CDR3 length is 13 residues. Germline lookup yields CDR1 SGHNT and CDR2 YYREEE (reference sequence). The germline V and J ends were trimmed by 4 bases and 3 bases, with 10 bases remaining between them. The CDR3 DNA reads as TGTGCCAGCAGCCCGGGGAGGGACACTGAAGCTTTCTTT. Translation gives CASSPGRDTEAFF.

The V gene is TRBV5-6, the J gene TRBJ1-3; D is unresolved. The V end lost 0 bases, the J end lost 0 bases, and 7 bases lay between the germline ends. Looked up from germline, CDR1 is SGHDT and CDR2 is YYEEEE. CDR3 size: 15 residues. CDR3 sequence: CASSLGWGSGNTIYF. The DNA for the CDR3 is TGTGCCAGCAGCTTGGGATGGGGCTCTGGAAACACCATATATTTT.

This chain uses TRBV5-1 with TRBJ2-3; maybe TRBD2 (6 bases). CDR1 and CDR2 from the germline V gene are SGHRS and YFSETQ. V was pared by 4 bases and J by 3 bases, with 15 bases between. This CDR3 comprises 15 residues. The CDR3 DNA follows: TGCGCCAGCAGCCGGGGCTGGGGAGGAACAGATACGCAGTATTTT. Its translation: CASSRGWGGTDTQYF.

The rearrangement uses TRBV30 and TRBJ1-1; TRBD1 agrees at 7 bases. The CDR3 runs to 12 residues. Germline CDR1 is GTSNPN and CDR2 is SVGIG (reference sequence). J was trimmed by 13 bases and V by 1 base; bases with no gene match: 9. The CDR3 coding sequence is TGTGCCTGGAGTGGAGGGGCAGGGGGTGTTTTCTTT. It codes for CAWSGGAGGVFF.

J is TRBJ2-5 and V is TRBV19, with 8 bases identical to TRBD2. This CDR3 has 17 amino acids. With V trimmed by 3 bases and J by 4 bases, 13 bases remained unmatched. Germline V lookup: CDR1 LNHDA, CDR2 SQIVND (reference sequence). In nucleotides, the CDR3 is TGTGCCAGTAGTATTCTCGAGAATAGCGGGAACGGAGAGACCCAGTACTTC. Amino acid sequence: CASSILENSGNGETQYF.

The V call is TRBV14, the J call TRBJ2-4; 7 positions match TRBD2. Trimming cost V 0 bases and J 2 bases; bases outside gene matches: 7. This CDR3 region has 17 residues. Germline CDR1 reads SGHDN; CDR2 reads FVKESK. CDR3 nucleotides: TGTGCCAGCAGCCAAGATGATCCGAGCGGGACCAAAAACATTCAGTACTTC. This codes for CASSQDDPSGTKNIQYF.

The genes are TRBV9 and TRBJ2-1; 8 positions match TRBD2. Looked up from germline, CDR1 is SGDLS and CDR2 is YYNGEE. Germline trimming cut 3 bases from V and 12 bases from J; bases unmatched to any gene: 5. There are 12 residues in the CDR3. The CDR3, as DNA: TGTGCCAGCAGCGAAGGGGGGACTAGGCAGTTCTTC. Translated: CASSEGGTRQFF.

V usage is TRBV11-2 and J usage is TRBJ2-1; 7 bases agree with TRBD2. Germline V gene lookup returns CDR1 SGHAT and CDR2 FQNNGV. J gave up 6 bases and V 8 bases, and 10 bases lay outside the gene matches. The CDR3 extends over 14 amino acids. The CDR3 loop reads CASRGGGSGNEQFF. The CDR3, as DNA: TGTGCCAGCCGAGGCGGCGGGAGTGGCAATGAGCAGTTCTTC.

The rearrangement uses TRBV11-1 and TRBJ2-1; 13 bases agree with TRBD2. This CDR3 spans 16 amino acids. V was clipped by 3 bases and J by 9 bases; unmatched bases: 8. Germline V gene data show CDR1 as SGHAT and CDR2 as FQDESV (reference sequence). DNA of the CDR3: TGTGCCAGCAGCTTGGAACTAGCGGGGGGGGCCACTGAGCAGTTCTTC. Amino acids: CASSLELAGGATEQFF. Full variable domain (missing parts from reference TRBV11-1 and TRBJ2-1): EAEVAQSPRYKITEKSQAVAFWCDPISGHATLYWYRQILGQGPELLVQFQDESVVDDSQLPKDRFSAERLKGVDSTLKIQPAELGDSAMYLCASSLELAGGATEQFFGPGTRLTVL.

This chain's CDR3 is CASSQPGQWSGGYTF. The CDR3 nucleotides read TGTGCCAGCAGCCAACCGGGACAGTGGTCCGGAGGCTACACCTTC. The chain joins TRBV7-9 to TRBJ1-2, with 7 bases matching TRBD1. Trimming cost V 5 bases and J 8 bases; bases outside gene matches: 14. Germline V gene sequence: CDR1 SEHNR, CDR2 FQNEAQ (reference sequence). The CDR3 extends over 15 amino acids.

V usage is TRBV6-6 and J usage is TRBJ2-7; D gene unclear. CDR3 length equals 12 residues. The germline V and J ends were trimmed by 8 bases and 2 bases, with 10 bases remaining between them. Germline-derived CDR1 and CDR2 are MNHNY and SVGAGI (reference sequence). The CDR3 region is CASSDRPYEQYF. For the CDR3, the DNA is TGTGCCAGCTCGGACCGTCCCTACGAGCAGTACTTC.

V gene TRBV7-2 combines with J gene TRBJ2-5, with D possibly being TRBD1 (6 bases). CDR1 SGHTA and CDR2 FQGNSA come from the germline V gene. The CDR3 consists of 14 residues. The V end lost 3 bases, the J end lost 13 bases, and 21 bases lay between the germline ends. The CDR3 loop reads CASSLGTPPGRLYF. The CDR3 DNA reads as TGTGCCAGCAGCTTGGGGACACCTCCAGGGCGTTTGTACTTC.

This clone was detected once. The DNA of the CDR3 is TGTGCCAGCAGCTTAGCTATGGATCAGCCCCAGCATTTT. It is translated as CASSLAMDQPQHF. The J gene is TRBJ1-5, the V gene TRBV7-2; D remains unclear. The CDR3 spans 13 residues. CDR1 is SGHTA and CDR2 is FQGNSA in the germline V gene. The V end was cut by 0 bases, the J end by 5 bases, with 5 bases between.

In nucleotides, the CDR3 is TGTGCCAGCAGCGTAGGGGTTGGTACCGGGGAGCTGTTTTTT. It codes for CASSVGVGTGELFF. The chain combines TRBV9 with TRBJ2-2; D remains unclear. The V and J ends lost 0 bases and 5 bases respectively, with 8 bases between them. The CDR3 is made up of 14 amino acids. Germline V lookup: CDR1 SGDLS, CDR2 YYNGEE.

The rearrangement links TRBV9 to TRBJ2-3; 8 nucleotides align to TRBD2. The CDR3 is made up of 13 amino acids. CDR1 is SGDLS, CDR2 YYNGEE, per germline. J was trimmed by 5 bases and V by 2 bases; bases with no gene match: 1. CDR3: CASSVLAGDTQYF. The CDR3 nucleotides read TGTGCCAGCAGCGTCCTAGCGGGAGATACGCAGTATTTT.

The gene calls are TRBV11-2 and TRBJ1-6; D uncertain. V lost 5 bases and J lost 4, with 15 bases in between. The CDR3 is 16 amino acids. Looked up from germline, CDR1 is SGHAT and CDR2 is FQNNGV. CDR3 sequence reads: CASSQGPVGYNSPLHF. CDR3 sequence (DNA): TGTGCCAGCAGCCAAGGACCCGTCGGGTATAATTCACCCCTCCACTTT.

The chain joins TRBV29-1 to TRBJ1-2, with unresolved D. V lost 3 bases and J 1 base, leaving 6 bases between the germline ends. The germline CDR1 and CDR2 sequences are SQVTM and ANQGSEA. The CDR3 is made up of 12 amino acids. CDR3 sequence: CSVELGNYGYTF. As DNA, the CDR3 is TGCAGCGTTGAGTTAGGTAACTATGGCTACACCTTC. Drawing the rest from reference TRBV29-1 and TRBJ1-2, the complete variable domain is SAVISQKPSRDICQRGTSLTIQCQVDSQVTMMFWYRQQPGQSLTLIATANQGSEATYESGFVIDKFPISRPNLTFSTLTVSNMSPEDSSIYLCSVELGNYGYTFGSGTRLTVV.